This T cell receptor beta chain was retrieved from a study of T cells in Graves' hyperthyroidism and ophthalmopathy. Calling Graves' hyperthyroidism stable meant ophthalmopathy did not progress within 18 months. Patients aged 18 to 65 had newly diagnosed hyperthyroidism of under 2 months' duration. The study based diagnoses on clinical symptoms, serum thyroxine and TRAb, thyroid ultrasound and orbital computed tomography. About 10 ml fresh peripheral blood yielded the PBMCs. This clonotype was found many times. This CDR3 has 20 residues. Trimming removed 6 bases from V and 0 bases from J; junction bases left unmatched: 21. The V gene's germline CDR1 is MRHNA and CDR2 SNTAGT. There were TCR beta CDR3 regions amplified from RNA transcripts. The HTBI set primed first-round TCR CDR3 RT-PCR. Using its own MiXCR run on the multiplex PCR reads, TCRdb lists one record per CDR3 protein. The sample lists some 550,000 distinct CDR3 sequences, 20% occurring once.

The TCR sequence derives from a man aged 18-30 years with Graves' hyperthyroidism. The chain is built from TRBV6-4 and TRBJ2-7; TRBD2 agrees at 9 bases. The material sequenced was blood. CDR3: CASRPKSGGQIYSSSYEQYF. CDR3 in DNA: TGTGCCAGCAGACCCAAGAGCGGGGGGCAGATTTATAGTAGCTCCTACGAGCAGTACTTC.